Below are 32 T cell receptor beta chains sequenced from a single sample in a study of shared clonotypes between healthy human individuals. Generated by immunoSEQ multiplex PCR, the TCRdb table keeps only in-frame clones and is missing some. The sample includes approximately 1.4 million clones, around 98% of them seen just once. The source material was naive CD4+ T cells sorted from blood. Stated subset: CD45RA+ positively selected. The receptors were sampled from a man aged 30-40 years in good health.

The rearrangement joins TRBV9 to TRBJ2-2, with D possibly being TRBD1 (5 bases). This CDR3 contains 13 residues. Germline CDR1 is SGDLS and CDR2 is YYNGEE. The V and J ends lost 0 bases and 6 bases respectively, with 6 bases between them. CDR3 sequence reads: CASSVVGPGELFF. CDR3 in DNA: TGTGCCAGCAGCGTAGTGGGGCCCGGGGAGCTGTTTTTT.

This rearrangement joins TRBV5-1 to TRBJ2-3; possible D gene TRBD2, 6 bases. The V and J ends lost 0 bases and 0 bases respectively, with 11 bases between them. This CDR3 contains 16 residues. Germline CDR1 SGHRS, CDR2 YFSETQ. This chain's CDR3 is CASSLGLASSTDTQYF. For the CDR3, the DNA is TGCGCCAGCAGCTTGGGCCTAGCGTCTAGCACAGATACGCAGTATTTT.

Comment on this clone: Other DNA variants within this sample encode the same CDR3. The rearrangement uses TRBV5-1 and TRBJ2-7; D gene ambiguous. Germline V gene sequence: CDR1 SGHRS, CDR2 YFSETQ. This CDR3 has 14 residues. Trimming pared 0 bases from V and 0 bases from J, leaving 7 bases between. DNA of the CDR3: TGCGCCAGCAGCTTGGAGAGAAGCTCCTACGAGCAGTACTTC. Encoded protein: CASSLERSSYEQYF.

V usage is TRBV5-5 and J usage is TRBJ1-2; D might be TRBD1 (6 bases). Trimming removed 1 base at V and 3 bases at J, with 10 bases between. The CDR3 has 14 amino acids. Looked up from germline, CDR1 is SGHKS and CDR2 is YYEKEE (reference sequence). Here the CDR3 reads CASSLTGGYYGYTF. The CDR3 nucleotides are TGTGCCAGCAGCTTGACGGGGGGCTACTATGGCTACACCTTC.

The rearrangement links TRBV29-1 to TRBJ1-1; D gene ambiguous. This CDR3 comprises 12 residues. Per germline, CDR1 SQVTM and CDR2 ANQGSEA. V was trimmed by 5 bases and J by 4 bases, leaving 11 bases between them. CDR3 in amino acids: CSVLGFGTEAFF. In DNA form, the CDR3 reads TGCAGCGTTCTGGGGTTCGGCACTGAAGCTTTCTTT.

This chain joins TRBV28 and TRBJ2-7; possibly TRBD2 for D (6 bases). The CDR3 length is 16 residues. Looked up from germline, CDR1 is MDHEN and CDR2 is SYDVKM. The V and J ends lost 5 bases and 5 bases respectively, with 22 bases between them. CDR3 nucleotide sequence: TGTGCCAGCAGTCCGGGTCCGGCGGGAAAGCTGCACGAGCAGTACTTC. The encoded protein is CASSPGPAGKLHEQYF. Drawing the rest from reference TRBV28 and TRBJ2-7, the complete variable domain is DVKVTQSSRYLVKRTGEKVFLECVQDMDHENMFWYRQDPGLGLRLIYFSYDVKMKEKGDIPEGYSVSREKKERFSLILESASTNQTSMYLCASSPGPAGKLHEQYFGPGTRLTVT.

The chain employs TRBV6-6 and TRBJ2-1; possibly TRBD1 for D (5 bases). This CDR3 region has 12 residues. In germline, CDR1 is MNHNY, CDR2 SVGAGI (reference sequence). V lost 6 bases and J 10 bases, leaving 13 bases between the germline ends. The CDR3 spells CASSLDRSEQFF. The CDR3 region has the DNA TGTGCCAGCAGCCTAGACAGATCGGAGCAGTTCTTC.

In DNA, the CDR3 is TGTGCCAGCAGTGTTTCAGCGGGAGTTTGGGGGACCCAGTACTTC. This encodes CASSVSAGVWGTQYF. This chain uses TRBV6-1 with TRBJ2-5; 8 bases agree with TRBD2. Germline loops: CDR1 MNHNS, CDR2 SASEGT. V was clipped by 4 bases and J by 7 bases; unmatched bases: 11. The CDR3 extends over 15 amino acids.

This sequence joins TRBV28 and TRBJ2-7; 8 bases match TRBD2. Germline V gives CDR1 MDHEN, CDR2 SYDVKM. The CDR3 has 14 residues. V shed 10 bases, J shed 3 bases, and the junction held 11 bases outside the gene matches. Written as DNA, the CDR3 is TGTGCCACCGAACCACCGGGACTAGTCTACGAGCAGTACTTC. Encoded protein: CATEPPGLVYEQYF.

The chain has TRBV28 and TRBJ2-1, with 11 bases that match TRBD2. The CDR3 loop spans 15 amino acids. Germline loops: CDR1 MDHEN, CDR2 SYDVKM. The V gene end was trimmed by 2 bases and the J gene end by 8 bases; junction bases not matched to a gene: 5. CDR3 residues: CASSLTSGSFDEQFF. The CDR3 nucleotides read TGTGCCAGCAGTTTAACTAGCGGGAGTTTTGATGAGCAGTTCTTC.

This chain uses TRBV7-9 with TRBJ1-2; no firm D call. Germline V gives CDR1 SEHNR, CDR2 FQNEAQ (reference sequence). V was trimmed by 5 bases and J by 3 bases, leaving 13 bases between them. This CDR3 has 14 amino acids. CDR3 bases: TGTGCCAGCAGCCCCCCGGCAGGACACTATGGCTACACCTTC. It is translated as CASSPPAGHYGYTF.

This rearrangement joins TRBV6-5 to TRBJ2-1, with 9 bases aligning to TRBD1. V gave up 6 bases and J gave up 5 bases; unmatched junction bases: 8. CDR1 is MNHEY and CDR2 is SVGAGI in the germline V gene. The length of the CDR3 is 15 residues. CDR3 DNA sequence: TGTGCCAGCAGGTGGGACAGGGTGGGCAACAATGAGCAGTTCTTC. Translated: CASRWDRVGNNEQFF.

This CDR3 reads CASSLSVYQSHEQYF. The DNA of the CDR3 is TGTGCCAGCAGTTTATCTGTCTATCAGTCCCACGAGCAGTACTTC. The genes are TRBV27 and TRBJ2-7; D is unresolved. Trimming took 0 bases from V and 5 from J, leaving 14 bases between them. The CDR3 is 15 residues long. Per the germline V gene, CDR1 is MNHEY and CDR2 is SMNVEV (reference sequence).

The rearrangement links TRBV19 to TRBJ2-2; D is possibly TRBD1 (6 bases). The ends were cut back, 7 bases at V and 6 bases at J, with 12 bases in the middle. This CDR3 is built from 13 residues. Looked up from germline, CDR1 is LNHDA and CDR2 is SQIVND (reference sequence). CDR3 protein: CASINRVAGELFF. The CDR3 DNA reads as TGTGCCAGTATTAACAGGGTTGCCGGGGAGCTGTTTTTT.

For this clone: At one end, the junction sequence differs from germline, possibly due to a read error. The same CDR3 can be traced to other DNA sequences in this sample. This chain uses TRBV5-1 with TRBJ2-1; 7 bases fit TRBD1. There are 15 residues in the CDR3. CDR1 and CDR2 from the germline V gene are SGHRS and YFSETQ. CDR3 amino acids: CASSLGDRDYNEQFF. The CDR3 region has the DNA TGCGCCAGCAGTTTGGGAGACAGGGACTACAATGAGCAGTTCTTC.

The chain joins TRBV5-1 to TRBJ2-7, with D perhaps matching TRBD1 (6 bases). The CDR3 length is 14 residues. V lost 5 bases to trimming and J lost 2 bases, with 14 bases between them. Germline-derived CDR1 and CDR2 are SGHRS and YFSETQ. The CDR3 region has the DNA TGCGCCAGCAGAGCGGACAGCGCAGCCTACGAGCAGTACTTC. Its translation is CASRADSAAYEQYF. Variable domain in full (rest from reference TRBV5-1 and TRBJ2-7): KAGVTQTPRYLIKTRGQQVTLSCSPISGHRSVSWYQQTPGQGLQFLFEYFSETQRNKGNFPGRFSGRQFSNSRSEMNVSTLELGDSALYLCASRADSAAYEQYFGPGTRLTVT.

The chain uses TRBV29-1 and TRBJ2-3; D unclear. V shed 3 bases and J shed 3 bases, with 7 bases lying between them. Germline V gene sequence: CDR1 SQVTM, CDR2 ANQGSEA. This CDR3 comprises 12 residues. The CDR3 is CSVDARTDTQYF. CDR3 sequence (DNA): TGCAGCGTTGATGCGCGGACAGATACGCAGTATTTT.

The chain carries TRBV11-3 and TRBJ2-6; D possibly corresponds to TRBD2 (6 bases). With 4 bases removed from V and 3 bases from J, the gap between germline ends came to 10 bases. The CDR3 has 15 amino acids. The germline CDR1 and CDR2 sequences are SGHNT and YENEEA. In nucleotides, the CDR3 is TGTGCCAGCAGCTCCGGGGGAAATGGGGCCAACGTCCTGACTTTC. This gives the protein CASSSGGNGANVLTF.

The chain carries TRBV7-8 and TRBJ2-5, with TRBD1 matching over 7 bases. V trimming: 2 bases; J trimming: 1 base; junction bases outside the gene matches: 4. Germline CDR1 is SGHVS and CDR2 is FQNEAQ. This CDR3 spans 15 amino acids. As DNA, the CDR3 is TGTGCCAGCAGCTTAAGGGACAGACCCCAAGAGACCCAGTACTTC. Its protein product is CASSLRDRPQETQYF.

This clone was counted once. This rearrangement joins TRBV23-1 to TRBJ1-2; D might be TRBD1 (5 bases). TRBV23-1 is marked as an open reading frame, function uncertain. CDR3 length: 15 residues. Trimming stripped 0 bases from V and 4 bases from J, with 12 bases between. The CDR3 DNA is TGCGCCAGCAGTCAATCGGTTCAGGGCCTCTATGGCTACACCTTC. This sequence encodes CASSQSVQGLYGYTF.

This chain connects TRBV5-5 to TRBJ2-1; 9 nucleotides agree with TRBD2. Germline trimming cut 0 bases from V and 2 bases from J; bases unmatched to any gene: 6. The CDR3 covers 17 residues. Germline lookup yields CDR1 SGHKS and CDR2 YYEKEE (reference sequence). In nucleotides, the CDR3 is TGTGCCAGCAGCTTGGGTGCGGGAGGGCCCGCCTACAATGAGCAGTTCTTC. Translated: CASSLGAGGPAYNEQFF.

The V call is TRBV7-9, the J call TRBJ2-1; no reliable D call. With 1 base removed from V and 6 bases from J, the gap between germline ends came to 7 bases. Germline V gene lookup returns CDR1 SEHNR and CDR2 FQNEAQ (reference sequence). The CDR3 is made up of 13 amino acids. CDR3 coding DNA: TGTGCCAGCAGCTTAGTAGATGGCAATGAGCAGTTCTTC. Its protein is CASSLVDGNEQFF.

This clone was counted a single time. V and J are TRBV27 and TRBJ2-2; no firm D call. Germline assignment: CDR1 MNHEY and CDR2 SMNVEV (reference sequence). The CDR3 runs to 11 residues. Trimming stripped 8 bases from V and 3 bases from J, with 4 bases between. The CDR3 loop is CASGDTGELFF. Written as DNA, the CDR3 is TGTGCCAGCGGGGACACCGGGGAGCTGTTTTTT.

Comment on this clone: This sample includes further DNA sequences coding for the same CDR3. This chain joins TRBV28 and TRBJ2-7, with TRBD2 identical over 13 bases. Germline V gene lookup returns CDR1 MDHEN and CDR2 SYDVKM. The CDR3 is made up of 15 amino acids. The ends lost 6 bases at V and 1 base at J; junction bases unmatched: 3. The chain's CDR3 is CASSRTSGSSYEQYF. The CDR3 DNA reads as TGTGCCAGCAGCAGGACTAGCGGGAGTTCCTACGAGCAGTACTTC.

The chain is built from TRBV7-2 and TRBJ2-1, with D hard to call. Germline values: CDR1 SGHTA, CDR2 FQGNSA. V lost 2 bases and J 7 bases, leaving 9 bases between the germline ends. This CDR3 has 13 residues. DNA of the CDR3: TGTGCCAGCAGCTTAACTACCAAAAATGAGCAGTTCTTC. Residues: CASSLTTKNEQFF.

V and J are TRBV2 and TRBJ2-7, with D hard to call. Looked up from germline, CDR1 is SNHLY and CDR2 is FYNNEI. There are 12 residues in the CDR3. V was pared by 7 bases and J by 2 bases, with 9 bases between. CDR3 region: CASKAEAYEQYF. The CDR3, as DNA: TGTGCCAGCAAGGCAGAGGCCTACGAGCAGTACTTC. The variable domain in full, completed from reference TRBV2 and TRBJ2-7, reads EPEVTQTPSHQVTQMGQEVILRCVPISNHLYFYWYRQILGQKVEFLVSFYNNEISEKSEIFDDQFSVERPDGSNFTLKIRSTKLEDSAMYFCASKAEAYEQYFGPGTRLTVT.

The V gene is TRBV28, the J gene TRBJ2-7; 7 positions agree with TRBD1. The CDR3 has 13 amino acids. Germline-derived CDR1 and CDR2 are MDHEN and SYDVKM. Trimming cost V 9 bases and J 6 bases; bases outside gene matches: 11. The CDR3 DNA reads as TGTGCCAGTCATTGGCGGACAGGAGGCGAGCAGTACTTC. Translation: CASHWRTGGEQYF.

The chain uses TRBV5-1 and TRBJ2-1, with 7 bases lining up with TRBD2. Germline CDR1 is SGHRS and CDR2 is YFSETQ. V was clipped by 2 bases and J by 8 bases; unmatched bases: 19. The length of the CDR3 is 18 residues. Here the CDR3 reads CASSLGSWDYSFSHEQFF. As DNA, the CDR3 is TGCGCCAGCAGCTTAGGATCATGGGACTATTCCTTCTCCCATGAGCAGTTCTTC.

The chain uses TRBV28 and TRBJ1-1; weak D call: TRBD1 (6 bases). CDR1 and CDR2 (germline): MDHEN, SYDVKM. This CDR3 has 15 amino acids. Between the trimmed V and J ends, which lost 3 bases and 4 bases, there was a span of 15 bases. The CDR3 DNA follows: TGTGCCAGCAGTTTGGGCATAGGGGGGTTCACTGAAGCTTTCTTT. Protein sequence: CASSLGIGGFTEAFF.

The chain has TRBV7-8 and TRBJ1-1; D remains unclear. This CDR3 has 15 amino acids. Germline lookup yields CDR1 SGHVS and CDR2 FQNEAQ. V shed 1 base and J shed 0 bases, with 9 bases lying between them. In nucleotides, the CDR3 is TGTGCCAGCAGCTTAGGGCATATCATGAACACTGAAGCTTTCTTT. Encoded protein: CASSLGHIMNTEAFF.

This chain connects TRBV6-6 to TRBJ1-4; D might be TRBD1 (6 bases). V lost 6 bases and J lost 2, with 13 bases in between. Germline CDR1 is MNHNY and CDR2 is SVGAGI (reference sequence). The CDR3 consists of 15 residues. CDR3 in amino acids: CASRGRGITNEKLFF. In nucleotides, the CDR3 is TGTGCCAGCAGAGGCAGGGGTATCACTAATGAAAAACTGTTTTTT.

The chain has TRBV18 and TRBJ2-7; D may be TRBD2 (6 bases). V lost 3 bases and J 2 bases, leaving 17 bases between the germline ends. This CDR3 has 16 residues. Germline V gene sequence: CDR1 KGHSH, CDR2 LQKENI. CDR3 in amino acids: CASSPLVGSSAYEQYF. In DNA, the CDR3 is TGTGCCAGCTCACCCTTGGTCGGGAGCAGCGCCTACGAGCAGTACTTC.